Sequencing of this TCR beta chain was carried out in a study of cytomegalovirus exposure and HLA in healthy donors (dated by TCRdb to 2016 to 2017). Regarding the research as a whole: An earlier analysis of roughly 500 of the donors reported approximately 260 Gb of sequence data and 95 million to 130 million unique TCR beta sequences obtained from approximately 180 million T cells. Approximately 300 gigabases of sequencing data and around 80 million unique TCR sequences made up an early release that covered nearly 650 HLA-typed donors. Among the approximately 400 genotyped donors, 81% belonged to the genetic ancestry cluster associated with self-reported Caucasian donors. The study aimed to test whether cataloging public T cell receptors could reveal signatures of past pathogen exposure. Using immunosequencing, the study profiled T cell repertoires from some 670 subjects and related those repertoires to cytomegalovirus serostatus. Along with the roughly 670-subject first cohort, a separate validation cohort of 120 different subjects was used. High-throughput TCR immunosequencing, statistical association of individual TCRs with disease status, and machine learning were combined to predict cytomegalovirus infection status. A later analysis re-examined previously published TCR beta repertoires from more than 650 donors and added high-resolution HLA genotyping to investigate patterns of TCR occurrence. In the later analysis, no new phenotypic data were used to find candidate immune exposures; instead, reliance was placed on TCR beta sequences and their occurrence across donors. An earlier analysis of a few hundred of the donors applied high-throughput TCR beta sequencing to assess whether each TCR beta V gene segment acted as functional or pseudogenic. Donor age, sex, ethnicity and CMV serostatus were collected together with the repertoire data. A later genetic analysis used genome-wide SNP genotypes for about 55% of the 666 donors, treating that subset as a discovery cohort. Every discovery cohort repertoire had been produced on one sequencing platform. Both class I and class II loci were covered by HLA typing, at four-digit resolution. Typing coverage varied by locus: 629-630 donors for A, B, C, DRB1 and DQB1; about 520 for DQA1; more than 600 for DPA1; roughly 450 for DPB1. Four to six DR-DQ haplotypes were handled as single units for association and clustering, since linkage in the cohort was strong. Among about 360 genotyped donors of the cohort, an average of 235,054 unique TCR beta nucleotide sequences were sequenced per donor, roughly a sixth of them non-productive. Beyond this particular receptor, the publication reports: Because counts were too low, some 17 rarely observed V segments, including chromosome 9 orphons, were left out of the earlier analysis of approximately 500 of the donors. The classifier was reported to diagnose cytomegalovirus status with high specificity and sensitivity in both the original and validation cohorts. According to a later analysis, most CMV-associated TCR beta chains appeared to be HLA-restricted, and the HLA associations seemed to be driven largely by CMV exposure. Most TCR sequences were seen in very few donors, while some public TCRs were found in many individuals. When HLA alleles, especially DR and DQ, strongly co-occurred, attributing TCR associations to individual alleles was difficult. In an earlier analysis of 587 of the donors, most TCR beta V segments were observed in productive rearrangements about 90% or about 30% of the time, broadly matching IMGT annotations. According to the authors, the approach could potentially be generalized to other disease states and immunological phenotypes. Linkage disequilibrium might explain the correlated functional status among segregating V segments, but an unknown experimental factor could not be ruled out. Some IMGT-functional V segments, including TRBV6-2 and TRBV6-3, could not be distinguished by the 87-base-pair reads and were therefore excluded. Sequencing depth was assumed to be roughly uniform across donors in the presence/absence analyses, though that assumption may not hold. A later analysis associated 15,000 to 20,000 TCR beta sequences with specific HLA alleles at a false discovery rate of 0.05. A group of highly shared sequence variants was considered likely to be a technical artifact of the sequencing pipeline. A later analysis found that TCR association rates varied across HLA loci, with DRB1 alleles showing the most associated TCRs and HLA-C alleles the fewest. Immune exposure information for the cohort was limited to CMV serostatus. Because HLA typing was missing for some donors at each locus, association tests included only the typed subset. Three of the identified cytomegalovirus-associated TCR beta chains were confirmed in vitro to be specific for cytomegalovirus antigens. In this cohort, only TCR beta chains were sequenced, and detectable features were limited by the absence of alpha or paired-chain data. In a later analysis, HLA-associated TCR beta chains showed more clonal expansion and lower generation probabilities than non-associated chains that were equally common. An association between a missense DCLRE1C variant and V-gene and J-gene trimming of TCR beta chains was found in a later genetic analysis and replicated in an independent cohort. In a later genetic analysis, fewer N-insertions in productive TCRs were reported among donors in an Asian-associated ancestry cluster than the roughly 640-donor mean. In the study, around 150 TCR beta chains were listed as associated with cytomegalovirus. A further reported finding was that TCR beta sequences accurately predicted the HLA-A and HLA-B alleles for most subjects in the first cohort. A later analysis reported that several top co-occurrence clusters appeared linked to parvovirus B19, influenza, CMV and Epstein-Barr virus.

The method was the immunoSEQ multiplex PCR assay. For the multiplex PCR, a mixture combining 60 forward primers for TCR Vbeta segments and 13 reverse primers for TCR Jbeta segments was used. The CDR3 region of rearranged TCR beta genes was amplified from genomic DNA with a multiplex PCR assay. The amplified TCR beta libraries were sequenced on the Illumina HiSeq System as 87-base-pair reads. The study's processing was this. Across the roughly 600 repertoires, a later analysis counted some 80 million unique TCR beta chains, approximately 10 million of which were shared by at least two donors. To remove PCR and sequencing errors, raw reads were error-corrected and collapsed into unique sequences using a nearest-neighbor algorithm that merged closely related sequences. CDR3 sequences were aligned to IMGT reference sequences to assign V, D and J gene segments. For a sequence to be retained, a match of at least six nucleotides to both a V gene segment and a J gene segment was required. A rearrangement was called productive if the CDR3 had no stop codons and remained in frame with V and J, and every other rearrangement was called non-productive. CDR3 was defined by IMGT convention, running from the second conserved V-encoded cysteine to the conserved J-encoded phenylalanine. The earlier analysis of 500 to 750 of the donors excluded any sequence lacking an unambiguous match to a single V gene segment. In an earlier analysis of a few hundred of the donors, V segments were called functional above 56.7% productive rearrangements and were called segregating when the between-donor standard deviation exceeded 5%. A statistical classification framework was developed to diagnose cytomegalovirus status using the catalog of TCR beta chain sequences. In a later analysis, V and J genes were assigned by comparing TCR nucleotide sequences against IMGT/GENE-DB human TR gene sequences. In a later analysis, CDR3 sequences and most-parsimonious VDJ recombination scenarios were assigned using the TCRdist pipeline. A later analysis defined each TCR beta chain by its CDR3 amino acid sequence plus V-gene family, and excluded reads lacking a unique V-gene family. To address suspected cross-contamination and a sequencing artifact, a later analysis removed 450 to 700 highly shared, low-generation-probability nucleotide sequences. A later analysis calculated a clonal expansion index for each public chain from normalized within-repertoire ranks of inferred template counts. In a later analysis, generation probabilities were computed using a VDJ recombination model fitted to out-of-frame rearrangements, and the results were checked against IGoR. A later analysis scored TCR-TCR, TCR-HLA and TCR-CMV co-occurrence with hypergeometric tests, applying a repertoire-size bias correction to TCR pairs. A later analysis estimated false discovery rates by permuting HLA or CMV assignments 20 times. In a later analysis, co-occurring TCRs were grouped with DBSCAN, and TCRdist sequence similarity was added when clustering was performed within HLA-allele-positive subsets. Co-occurrence clustering excluded repertoires with fewer than 30,000 or more than 120,000 public chains, plus five with anomalous nucleotide sharing. TCRdb stores this immuneACCESS table with in-frame sequences only. Part of the clones is absent; in the studies checked, under half of the shortfall reflects unresolved V genes, and no reason is known for the rest. The V and J calls and the clone size are those of that table, but D and trimming were determined from the DNA. The sample records 140,000 to 150,000 clones, 65% to 75% of which are singletons. The ten largest clones capture almost 4.5% of the sample.

Ends trimmed: V by 0 bases, J by 6 bases; bases unmatched to a gene: 6. The germline V gene supplies CDR1 SGHRS and CDR2 YFSETQ. From its cysteine to its phenylalanine, the CDR3 spans 16 amino acids. Here the CDR3 DNA is all that survives: 48 bases in frame from base 1. About this clone: The antigen it recognizes is unknown. One base away there is no much larger clone; base qualities are not given.

The cohort comprised 550 to 700 healthy bone marrow donors. All cohort members were sampled while nominally healthy, although unrecorded immune exposures were likely present. The donor was CMV seronegative and belonged to the group of more than 300 seronegative cohort members. Each donor provided a peripheral blood sample, and peripheral blood mononuclear cells were used for TCR beta sequencing. Genomic DNA extraction from the blood cell samples was performed with the Qiagen DNeasy Blood Extraction Kit. Specimen: PBMCs. The TCR originated in a man aged 55-75 years in good health and CMV-seronegative. The rearranged segments are TRBV5-1 and TRBJ2-2; TRBD2 fits 9 bases in the junction. The CDR3 region has the sequence CASSLGVAGVSGELFF. Here is the DNA: TGCGCCAGCAGCTTGGGGGTAGCGGGAGTCTCCGGGGAGCTGTTTTTT.